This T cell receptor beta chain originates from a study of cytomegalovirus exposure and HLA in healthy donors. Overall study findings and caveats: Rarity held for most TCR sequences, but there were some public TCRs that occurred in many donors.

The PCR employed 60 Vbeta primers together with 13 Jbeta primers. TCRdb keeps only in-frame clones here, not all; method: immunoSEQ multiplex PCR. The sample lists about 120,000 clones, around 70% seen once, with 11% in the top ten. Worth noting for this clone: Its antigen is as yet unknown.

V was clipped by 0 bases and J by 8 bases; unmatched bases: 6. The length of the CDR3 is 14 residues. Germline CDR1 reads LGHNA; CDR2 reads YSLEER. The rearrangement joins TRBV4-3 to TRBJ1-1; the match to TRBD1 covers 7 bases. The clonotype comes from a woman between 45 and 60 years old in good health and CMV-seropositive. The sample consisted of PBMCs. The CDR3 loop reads CASSQETRGAEAFF. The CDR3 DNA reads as TGCGCCAGCAGCCAAGAAACCAGGGGGGCAGAAGCTTTCTTT.